This T cell receptor (beta chain) originates from a study of cytotoxic CD8 clonotypes in ibrutinib-treated CLL. Study observations and caveats: Exceeding age-matched healthy donors, baseline clonality also tracked the counts of circulating CD8+ T cells.

The intended depth for sequencing was 1 in 200,000 to 1 in 1 million T cells. Libraries were prepared by immunoSEQ multiplex PCR; TCRdb keeps only in-frame clonotypes and omits some of them. Here the sample spans 90,000 to 100,000 clones, around four fifths being singletons. There are 17 residues in the CDR3. About this clone: Its target is unknown.

Approximately 2.2 micrograms of genomic DNA, which was extracted from cryopreserved PBMCs, served as the material used for the TCR beta libraries. The V and J genes are TRBV21-1 and TRBJ2-6; the table's D gene call, TRBD2, was not cross checked with the DNA. TRBV21-1 is a pseudogene segment. This sample comprised PBMCs, obtained after 12 months of ibrutinib treatment. The source is a human donor with chronic lymphocytic leukemia. CDR3 protein: CASSKALGGSGANVLTF. The CDR3 nucleotides are TGTGCCAGCAGCAAAGCCCTCGGGGGCTCTGGGGCCAACGTCCTGACTTTC.